Each of the 20 T cell receptor beta chains below was sequenced from the same sample in a study of T cell responses to AZD1222 COVID-19 vaccine. Sequencing was performed with immunoSEQ multiplex PCR; in TCRdb, only in-frame clones are kept and a portion is missing. Found here are roughly 150,000 clones, about 83% of them singletons; the top ten hold 1.1%. This specimen was peripheral blood, taken 28 days after the second AZD1222 dose. The receptor source for this set is an adult who received the AZD1222 COVID-19 vaccine.

The V and J genes are TRBV6-5 and TRBJ1-1; D is unresolved. There are 12 residues in the CDR3. The germline V gene encodes CDR1 MNHEY and CDR2 SVGAGI. V was cut by 7 bases and J by 5 bases, with 11 bases left in between. The CDR3 protein is CASIRVKTEAFF. The CDR3 nucleotides are TGTGCCAGCATCCGGGTTAAGACTGAAGCTTTCTTT.

CDR3 sequence reads: CASSQSDEPGCNQPQHF. The CDR3 nucleotides are TGCGCCAGCAGTCAATCGGACGAGCCCGGGTGTAATCAGCCCCAGCATTTT. This sequence joins TRBV23-1 and TRBJ1-5, with D uncertain. TRBV23-1 is identified as an open reading frame with a role that is uncertain. V lost 0 bases and J lost 4, with 16 bases in between. The CDR3 is made up of 17 amino acids.

V usage is TRBV5-1 and J usage is TRBJ1-1, with a weak D call TRBD1 (6 bases). V was shortened by 5 bases and J by 7 bases, with 18 bases between the two germline ends. The CDR3 extends over 14 amino acids. Germline assignment: CDR1 SGHRS and CDR2 YFSETQ. Written as DNA, the CDR3 is TGCGCCAGCAGTCCGAGGGGGAGGGGAGGTGAAGCTTTCTTT. This translates into CASSPRGRGGEAFF.

The rearrangement links TRBV14 to TRBJ2-2; TRBD1 aligns across 7 bases. The CDR3 covers 16 residues. V was pared by 2 bases and J by 4 bases, with 7 bases of the junction left unmatched. The germline V gene encodes CDR1 SGHDN and CDR2 FVKESK. This CDR3 is CASSQTAGGATGELFF. The CDR3 DNA reads TGTGCCAGCAGCCAAACGGCAGGGGGTGCCACCGGGGAGCTGTTTTTT.

This chain links TRBV5-1 with TRBJ1-2; D uncertain. The CDR3 sequence is 16 residues long. The germline CDR1 and CDR2 sequences are SGHRS and YFSETQ. The germline V and J ends were trimmed by 3 bases and 4 bases, with 19 bases remaining between them. The CDR3 DNA reads TGCGCCAGCAGCTGGGGAACTGTCAGAGGATCCTATGGCTACACCTTC. It codes for CASSWGTVRGSYGYTF.

The chain combines TRBV7-9 with TRBJ2-5; 7 positions agree with TRBD1. This CDR3 region has 16 residues. Trimming cost V 1 base and J 5 bases; bases outside gene matches: 10. Germline CDR1 is SEHNR and CDR2 is FQNEAQ (reference sequence). CDR3 sequence reads: CASSLDSSGGLETQYF. DNA of the CDR3: TGTGCCAGCAGCTTAGACTCGTCAGGGGGTTTGGAGACCCAGTACTTC.

V usage is TRBV7-2 and J usage is TRBJ1-5; D remains ambiguous. CDR1 is SGHTA, CDR2 FQGNSA, per germline. This CDR3 has 12 amino acids. V was shortened by 4 bases and J by 12 bases, with 13 bases between the two germline ends. CDR3 bases: TGTGCCAGCAGCTCACCGGGCGGCCACCAGCATTTT. Translating gives CASSSPGGHQHF.

The chain couples TRBV4-1 to TRBJ2-1, with D possibly TRBD1 on 6 matching bases. Germline CDR1 and CDR2: MGHRA and YSYEKL. CDR3 length: 16 amino acids. V was clipped by 2 bases and J by 5 bases, with 16 bases between them. The CDR3 loop is CASSQPRTDRNNEQFF. CDR3 sequence (DNA): TGCGCCAGCAGCCAACCAAGGACAGATAGAAACAATGAGCAGTTCTTC.

The chain uses TRBV27 and TRBJ1-6; TRBD1 matches 7 bases. The CDR3 is 21 residues long. The germline gives CDR1 MNHEY, CDR2 SMNVEV (reference sequence). V shed 7 bases and J 0 bases; nucleotides not matched to a gene: 21. CDR3: CASTLRRGPLHGRSYNSPLHF. The CDR3 DNA reads TGTGCCAGCACCCTTCGTAGGGGGCCCCTCCATGGTCGCTCCTATAATTCACCCCTCCACTTT.

V usage is TRBV5-6 and J usage is TRBJ2-5; 14 positions match TRBD2. CDR3 length: 17 amino acids. Losses at the gene ends were 4 bases for V and 7 bases for J; bases not matched to a gene: 12. Per germline, CDR1 SGHDT and CDR2 YYEEEE. CDR3: CASSPWTSGGRLGTQYF. As DNA, the CDR3 is TGTGCCAGCAGCCCTTGGACTAGCGGGGGGAGGTTGGGGACCCAGTACTTC.

This chain uses TRBV12-5 with TRBJ2-1; perhaps D is TRBD1 or TRBD2 (6 bases each). Germline assignment: CDR1 LGHNT and CDR2 FRNRAP. This CDR3 contains 17 residues. V lost 0 bases to trimming and J lost 5 bases, with 17 bases between them. CDR3 sequence reads: CASGLVRGPARDNEQFF. The DNA of the CDR3 is TGTGCTAGTGGTTTGGTACGGGGGCCCGCACGCGACAATGAGCAGTTCTTC.

This chain links TRBV10-3 with TRBJ2-6; 8 bases match TRBD1. Germline CDR1 is ENHRY and CDR2 is SYGVKD. V lost 2 bases, J lost 1 base, and 1 base stayed unmatched. CDR3 length: 16 residues. The CDR3 protein is CAISETGGSGANVLTF. CDR3 bases: TGTGCCATCAGTGAGACAGGGGGGTCTGGGGCCAACGTCCTGACTTTC.

V and J are TRBV29-1 and TRBJ2-3; 7 nucleotides agree with TRBD1. Germline lookup yields CDR1 SQVTM and CDR2 ANQGSEA. The CDR3 covers 15 residues. V lost 1 base to trimming and J lost 2 bases; unmatched junction nucleotides: 6. DNA of the CDR3: TGCAGCGTTGAAGGACAGGGCCGCCCCACAGATACGCAGTATTTT. Translating gives CSVEGQGRPTDTQYF.

This clone was observed a few times. V usage is TRBV6-2 or TRBV6-3 and J usage is TRBJ1-1, with TRBD1 matching over 10 bases. The germline V gene has CDR1 MNHEY and CDR2 SVGEGT. The V segment lost 2 bases and the J segment 6 bases; nucleotides outside the gene matches: 9. This CDR3 comprises 16 residues. CDR3 in amino acids: CASSYDRGLFIAEAFF. The CDR3 region has the DNA TGTGCCAGCAGTTACGACAGGGGGCTATTTATCGCTGAAGCTTTCTTT.

The chain uses TRBV6-2 or TRBV6-3 and TRBJ2-3; possible D gene TRBD1, 5 bases. CDR1 MNHEY and CDR2 SVGEGT come from the germline V gene. This CDR3 comprises 15 residues. Trimming stripped 5 bases from V and 0 bases from J, with 12 bases between. The CDR3 is CASSLSDTSTDTQYF. In DNA, the CDR3 is TGTGCCAGCAGTCTCTCGGACACTAGCACAGATACGCAGTATTTT.

The gene calls are TRBV12-3 or TRBV12-4 and TRBJ2-1, with D unclear. CDR3 size: 13 residues. Trimming pared 1 base from V and 8 bases from J, leaving 9 bases between. This CDR3 reads CASSLEARHEQFF. CDR3 DNA sequence: TGTGCCAGCAGTTTAGAGGCTAGACATGAGCAGTTCTTC.

This clone was detected only a few times. This sequence joins TRBV3-1 (or the pseudogene TRBV3-2) and TRBJ1-2; TRBD1 aligns across 8 bases. CDR1 and CDR2 (germline): LGHDT, YNNKEL (reference sequence). With 4 bases clipped from V and 8 bases from J, the junction kept 6 bases outside the gene matches. The CDR3 length is 13 residues. The CDR3 sequence: CASSPGQGRGYTF. CDR3 bases: TGTGCCAGCAGCCCTGGACAGGGACGCGGCTACACCTTC.

This clone has a handful of counts. The CDR3 sequence is CASSLGFGGSDTQYF. The CDR3 DNA is TGTGCCAGCAGCTTAGGGTTCGGGGGGTCAGATACGCAGTATTTT. The chain recombines TRBV7-8 with TRBJ2-3; 7 bases align to TRBD2. Trimming cost V 1 base and J 4 bases; bases outside gene matches: 5. Per germline, CDR1 SGHVS and CDR2 FQNEAQ. There are 15 residues in the CDR3. Filled out from reference TRBV7-8 and TRBJ2-3, the complete variable domain reads GAGVSQSPRYKVAKRGQDVALRCDPISGHVSLFWYQQALGQGPEFLTYFQNEAQLDKSGLPSDRFFAERPEGSVSTLKIQRTQQEDSAVYLCASSLGFGGSDTQYFGPGTRLTVL.

This chain joins TRBV5-1 and TRBJ2-3; 10 bases fit TRBD2. The germline V gene has CDR1 SGHRS and CDR2 YFSETQ. This CDR3 region has 15 residues. Trimming at V came to 3 bases and at J to 4 bases, leaving 5 bases not matched to a gene. CDR3 in amino acids: CASSSGTSVADTQYF. In DNA, the CDR3 is TGCGCCAGCAGCTCTGGGACTAGCGTGGCAGATACGCAGTATTTT.

V and J are TRBV14 and TRBJ1-2, with no clear D. Germline CDR1 reads SGHDN; CDR2 reads FVKESK. The V end was cut by 1 base, the J end by 1 base, with 16 bases between. The CDR3 is 17 residues long. This CDR3 is CASSQGIRPIHNYGYTF. CDR3 coding DNA: TGTGCCAGCAGCCAAGGAATAAGACCAATCCATAACTATGGCTACACCTTC.